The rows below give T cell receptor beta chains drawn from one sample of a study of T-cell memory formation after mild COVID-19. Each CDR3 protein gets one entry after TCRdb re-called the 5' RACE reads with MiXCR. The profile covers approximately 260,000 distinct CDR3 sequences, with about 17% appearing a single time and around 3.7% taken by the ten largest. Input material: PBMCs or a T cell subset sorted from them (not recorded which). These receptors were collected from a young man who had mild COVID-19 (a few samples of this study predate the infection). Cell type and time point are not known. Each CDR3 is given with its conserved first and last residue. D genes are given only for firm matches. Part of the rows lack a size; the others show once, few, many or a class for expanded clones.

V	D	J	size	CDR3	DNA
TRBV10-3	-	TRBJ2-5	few	CATSEGEETQYF	TGTGCCACCTCGGAAGGCGAAGAGACCCAGTACTTC
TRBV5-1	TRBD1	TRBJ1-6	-	CASSWGQANSPLHF	TGCGCCAGCAGTTGGGGACAGGCTAATTCACCCCTCCACTTT
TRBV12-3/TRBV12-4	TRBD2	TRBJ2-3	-	CASSYLAGPDTQYF	TGTGCCAGCAGTTATCTAGCGGGGCCAGATACGCAGTATTTT
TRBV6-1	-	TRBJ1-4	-	CASSTIRGSTNEKLFF	TGTGCCAGCAGTACCATCCGCGGGTCAACTAATGAAAAACTGTTTTTT
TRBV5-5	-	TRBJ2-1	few	CASSLDGTYNEQFF	TGTGCCAGCAGCTTGGACGGGACTTACAATGAGCAGTTCTTC
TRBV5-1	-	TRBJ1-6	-	CASSLEPGQDSPLHF	TGCGCCAGCAGCCTTGAACCCGGGCAGGATTCACCCCTCCACTTT
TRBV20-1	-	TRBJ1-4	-	CSASRPGNEKLFF	TGCAGTGCTAGCCGCCCGGGGAATGAAAAACTGTTTTTT
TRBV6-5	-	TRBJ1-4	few	CASSYSTSGLGEKLFF	TGTGCCAGCAGTTACTCGACGTCCGGTCTAGGTGAAAAACTGTTTTTT
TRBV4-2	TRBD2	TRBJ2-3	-	CASSQKQLAGGQNTDTQYF	TGTGCCAGCAGCCAGAAGCAACTAGCGGGGGGGCAAAACACAGATACGCAGTATTTT
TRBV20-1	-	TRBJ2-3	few	CSARSKRGNTDTQYF	TGCAGTGCTAGATCTAAACGGGGTAACACAGATACGCAGTATTTT
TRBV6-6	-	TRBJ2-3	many	CASSQTLSTDTQYF	TGTGCCAGCAGCCAGACTCTTAGCACAGATACGCAGTATTTT
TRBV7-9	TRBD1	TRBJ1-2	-	CASSLVAGGVVWTF	TGTGCCAGCAGCTTAGTCGCAGGGGGCGTCGTCTGGACCTTC
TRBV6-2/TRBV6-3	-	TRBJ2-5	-	CASSWVGQETQYF	TGTGCCAGCAGTTGGGTAGGACAAGAGACCCAGTACTTC
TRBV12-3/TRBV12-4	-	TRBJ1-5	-	CASTGRARQPQHF	TGTGCCAGCACGGGCAGGGCTCGGCAGCCCCAGCATTTT